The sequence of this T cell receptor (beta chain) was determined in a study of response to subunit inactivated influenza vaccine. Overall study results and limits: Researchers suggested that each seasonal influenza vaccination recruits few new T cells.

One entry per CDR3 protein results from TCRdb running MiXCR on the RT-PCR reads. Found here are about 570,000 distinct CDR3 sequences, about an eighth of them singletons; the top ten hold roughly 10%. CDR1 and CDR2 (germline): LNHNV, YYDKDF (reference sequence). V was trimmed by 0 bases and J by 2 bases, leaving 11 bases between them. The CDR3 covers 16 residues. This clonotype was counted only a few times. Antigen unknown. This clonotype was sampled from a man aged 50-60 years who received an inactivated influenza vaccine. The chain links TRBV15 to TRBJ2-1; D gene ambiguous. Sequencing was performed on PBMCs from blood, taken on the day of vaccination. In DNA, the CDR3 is TGTGCCACCAGCAGAGATCTTCTGAGCACCTACAATGAGCAGTTCTTC. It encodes CATSRDLLSTYNEQFF.